Listed here are 22 T cell receptor beta chains from one sample, sequenced in a study of blood T cells in healthy people across ages. It was with a sample-barcoded 5' primer and a J-beta primer mix that a second PCR of about 6 to 11 cycles was run. In TCRdb, the 5' RACE reads were re-called with MiXCR into one record per CDR3 protein. The table includes about 2 million distinct CDR3 sequences, roughly 50% detected once. The sequenced sample was blood. Every receptor here comes from a woman between 35 and 50 years old in good health.

The chain employs TRBV6-5 and TRBJ2-5; D perhaps matches TRBD2 (7 bases). The CDR3 runs 15 residues. The germline gives CDR1 MNHEY, CDR2 SVGAGI. V was cut by 2 bases and J by 9 bases, with 19 bases left in between. The CDR3 nucleotides read TGTGCCAGCAGTTACGGGCGGGCGGGGGCCAGGTCCCAGTACTTC. Residues: CASSYGRAGARSQYF.

For this clonotype: A junction boundary mismatches the germline segment, possibly from a read error. V is TRBV4-1 and J is TRBJ2-7, with D unresolved. The CDR3 is 12 amino acids. Per the germline V gene, CDR1 is MGHRA and CDR2 is YSYEKL. CDR3 residues: CASNQQYNEQYF. The CDR3 region has the DNA TGCGCCAGCAACCAACAATACAATGAGCAGTACTTC.

CDR3 sequence reads: CSVRSPNQPQHF. The CDR3 DNA reads TGCAGCGTTAGGAGTCCTAATCAGCCCCAGCATTTT. The J gene is TRBJ1-5, the V gene TRBV29-1; the D is unclear. CDR3 length: 12 amino acids. Trimming stripped 5 bases from V and 4 bases from J, with 9 bases between. The germline gives CDR1 SQVTM, CDR2 ANQGSEA.

This clonotype appeared a single time. For the CDR3, the DNA is TGCAGTGCTAGGTCCCGAAGGGAACAGTTCTTC. Translated: CSARSRREQFF. The J gene is TRBJ2-1, the V gene TRBV20-1; D gene uncertain. Deletions cut 3 bases from V and 13 bases from J, with 13 bases between. The germline V gene has CDR1 DFQATT and CDR2 SNEGSKA (reference sequence). The CDR3 sequence is 11 residues long.

In its sample, this clonotype was seen a few times. The CDR3 DNA reads as TGTGCCAGCAGTGGTTGGACTAGCCCCCACGAGCAGTACTTC. Its translation: CASSGWTSPHEQYF. The chain links TRBV27 to TRBJ2-7; 8 nucleotides align to TRBD2. Germline CDR1 MNHEY, CDR2 SMNVEV (reference sequence). The V segment lost 5 bases and the J segment 5 bases; nucleotides outside the gene matches: 8. This CDR3 has 14 amino acids.

This clonotype was counted between two and nine times. This chain links TRBV27 with TRBJ2-5; 7 positions agree with TRBD2. The CDR3 loop spans 17 amino acids. V was pared by 0 bases and J by 5 bases, with 12 bases of the junction left unmatched. Germline CDR1 reads MNHEY; CDR2 reads SMNVEV (reference sequence). CDR3 nucleotides: TGTGCCAGCAGTTTATCACGGGGGGACCGTCCTTCGGAGACCCAGTACTTC. Translation gives CASSLSRGDRPSETQYF.

This chain uses TRBV15 with TRBJ2-6; perhaps TRBD1 as D (6 bases). The V and J ends lost 6 bases and 1 base respectively, with 25 bases between them. CDR1 LNHNV and CDR2 YYDKDF come from the germline V gene (reference sequence). The CDR3 is made up of 20 amino acids. The CDR3 bases are TGTGCCACCAGTGCCCCGCACTTAGGACAGCCCAATTCTGGGGCCAACGTCCTGACTTTC. Translating it yields CATSAPHLGQPNSGANVLTF.

The chain is built from TRBV20-1 and TRBJ1-1, with 10 nucleotides matching TRBD1. Germline assignment: CDR1 DFQATT and CDR2 SNEGSKA (reference sequence). The CDR3 consists of 14 residues. Trimming took 6 bases from V and 6 from J; bases not matched to a gene: 10. DNA of the CDR3: TGCAGTGCGAAAGGGGGGACAGGGGACCCTGAAGCTTTCTTT. Protein: CSAKGGTGDPEAFF.

The chain is built from TRBV6-2 or TRBV6-3 and TRBJ2-1, with 11 nucleotides matching TRBD2. In germline, CDR1 is MNHEY, CDR2 SVGEGT. V trimming: 8 bases; J trimming: 6 bases; junction bases outside the gene matches: 3. The CDR3 is made up of 13 amino acids. The CDR3 is CASVGLAGNEQFF. The CDR3 DNA sequence: TGTGCCAGCGTTGGACTAGCGGGCAATGAGCAGTTCTTC.

The gene calls are TRBV7-9 and TRBJ2-1, with 16 positions matching TRBD2. Germline assignment: CDR1 SEHNR and CDR2 FQNEAQ (reference sequence). V trimming: 4 bases; J trimming: 8 bases; junction bases outside the gene matches: 17. The CDR3 consists of 20 residues. The chain's CDR3 is CASSSRDRDGTSGGAHEQFF. The CDR3 DNA sequence: TGTGCCAGCAGCTCCCGGGACAGGGACGGGACTAGCGGGGGGGCCCATGAGCAGTTCTTC.

The J gene is TRBJ2-7, the V gene TRBV4-1; 9 bases agree with TRBD2. CDR1 is MGHRA, CDR2 YSYEKL, per germline. CDR3 length: 17 amino acids. The V segment lost 4 bases and the J segment 7 bases; nucleotides outside the gene matches: 17. CDR3 coding DNA: TGCGCCAGCAGCCCCCCTACCGGGACTAGCTTGTCCAATGAGCAGTACTTC. Protein product: CASSPPTGTSLSNEQYF.

In DNA form, the CDR3 reads TGCAGTGCTCCTGGGCCTGAAGCTTTCTTT. It codes for CSAPGPEAFF. The chain links TRBV20-1 to TRBJ1-1; no clear D gene. The V gene lost 5 bases and the J gene lost 6 bases, with 7 bases spanning the gap. Looked up from germline, CDR1 is DFQATT and CDR2 is SNEGSKA (reference sequence). The length of the CDR3 is 10 residues.

This clonotype was picked up a small number of times. The chain employs TRBV5-6 and TRBJ2-3; D is ambiguous. Germline V gene data show CDR1 as SGHDT and CDR2 as YYEEEE. The V and J ends lost 4 bases and 6 bases respectively, with 15 bases between them. The CDR3 totals 14 residues. The CDR3 nucleotides are TGTGCCAGCAGCCCCGTCAGTAACGCCGATACGCAGTATTTT. Amino acids: CASSPVSNADTQYF. Variable domain in full (rest from reference TRBV5-6 and TRBJ2-3): DAGVTQSPTHLIKTRGQQVTLRCSPKSGHDTVSWYQQALGQGPQFIFQYYEEEERQRGNFPDRFSGHQFPNYSSELNVNALLLGDSALYLCASSPVSNADTQYFGPGTRLTVL.

This clonotype has a handful of counts. The rearrangement joins TRBV7-2 to TRBJ2-4; TRBD2 aligns across 8 bases. The CDR3 sequence is 16 residues long. The V gene end was trimmed by 1 base and the J gene end by 4 bases; junction bases not matched to a gene: 6. CDR1 is SGHTA, CDR2 FQGNSA, per germline. The CDR3 here is CASSLVDGGDKNIQYF. The CDR3 bases are TGTGCCAGCAGCTTAGTGGACGGGGGGGATAAAAACATTCAGTACTTC.

The CDR3 sequence is CASNKLGQQNQPQHF. The CDR3, as DNA: TGTGCCAGCAATAAACTGGGACAGCAAAATCAGCCCCAGCATTTT. The rearrangement uses TRBV6-1 and TRBJ1-5, with TRBD1 matching 7 bases. V was pared by 7 bases and J by 4 bases, with 10 bases of the junction left unmatched. In germline, CDR1 is MNHNS, CDR2 SASEGT. The CDR3 extends over 15 amino acids.

This clonotype has a single count. As DNA, the CDR3 is TGTGCCAGCAGTGAAGATCCGCGTAGTTCAGAGACCCAGTACTTC. Translation: CASSEDPRSSETQYF. The rearrangement joins TRBV2 to TRBJ2-5; D not certain. This CDR3 spans 15 amino acids. The ends were cut back, 1 base at V and 4 bases at J, with 13 bases in the middle. Germline values: CDR1 SNHLY, CDR2 FYNNEI.

The sample holds one count of this clonotype. The V and J genes are TRBV7-9 and TRBJ2-5; TRBD1 matches 8 bases. Trimming took 4 bases from V and 1 from J; bases not matched to a gene: 8. Germline CDR1 is SEHNR and CDR2 is FQNEAQ (reference sequence). The CDR3 totals 16 residues. For the CDR3, the DNA is TGTGCCAGCAGCTCCCGACAGGGGATATTCCAAGAGACCCAGTACTTC. Translation gives CASSSRQGIFQETQYF.

V is TRBV6-2 or TRBV6-3 and J is TRBJ2-1; 8 bases align to TRBD1. This CDR3 has 12 amino acids. CDR1 is MNHEY, CDR2 SVGEGT, per germline. The ends lost 5 bases at V and 12 bases at J; junction bases unmatched: 6. This CDR3 reads CASSKDRGGQFF. As DNA, the CDR3 is TGTGCCAGCAGTAAAGACAGGGGAGGGCAGTTCTTC.

The V and J genes are TRBV4-2 and TRBJ2-3; 9 bases match TRBD2. V gave up 1 base and J gave up 2 bases; unmatched junction bases: 19. The germline CDR1 and CDR2 sequences are LGHNA and YNFKEQ. This CDR3 is built from 21 residues. The CDR3 coding sequence is TGTGCCAGCAGCCAAGTACAATCCCTAGCGGGGAGCTCCAGTGTCACAGATACGCAGTATTTT. Translation gives CASSQVQSLAGSSSVTDTQYF.

This clonotype was detected only a few times. This CDR3 is CATGKGETQYF. CDR3 nucleotides: TGTGCCACCGGTAAGGGAGAGACCCAGTACTTC. This chain joins TRBV24-1 and TRBJ2-5; D call uncertain. CDR1 is KGHDR, CDR2 SFDVKD, per germline. The CDR3 loop spans 11 amino acids. V lost 9 bases and J 4 bases, leaving 8 bases between the germline ends.

This clonotype was recorded a few times. The DNA of the CDR3 is TGCAGCGTGGGACGGGACAGACAAGAGACCCAGTACTTC. Its protein product is CSVGRDRQETQYF. The V gene is TRBV29-1, the J gene TRBJ2-5, with TRBD1 matching over 7 bases. The CDR3 loop spans 13 amino acids. With V trimmed by 6 bases and J by 2 bases, 6 bases remained unmatched. The germline CDR1 and CDR2 sequences are SQVTM and ANQGSEA.

This sequence joins TRBV3-1 and TRBJ2-3; D tentatively reads TRBD1 or TRBD2 (5 bases each). V gave up 0 bases and J gave up 6 bases, with 25 bases separating them. Germline lookup yields CDR1 LGHDT and CDR2 YNNKEL (reference sequence). CDR3 length: 19 amino acids. The CDR3 loop is CASSQDTTGTRSGWDTQYF. DNA for the CDR3: TGTGCCAGCAGCCAAGATACGACCGGGACCCGAAGCGGCTGGGATACGCAGTATTTT.